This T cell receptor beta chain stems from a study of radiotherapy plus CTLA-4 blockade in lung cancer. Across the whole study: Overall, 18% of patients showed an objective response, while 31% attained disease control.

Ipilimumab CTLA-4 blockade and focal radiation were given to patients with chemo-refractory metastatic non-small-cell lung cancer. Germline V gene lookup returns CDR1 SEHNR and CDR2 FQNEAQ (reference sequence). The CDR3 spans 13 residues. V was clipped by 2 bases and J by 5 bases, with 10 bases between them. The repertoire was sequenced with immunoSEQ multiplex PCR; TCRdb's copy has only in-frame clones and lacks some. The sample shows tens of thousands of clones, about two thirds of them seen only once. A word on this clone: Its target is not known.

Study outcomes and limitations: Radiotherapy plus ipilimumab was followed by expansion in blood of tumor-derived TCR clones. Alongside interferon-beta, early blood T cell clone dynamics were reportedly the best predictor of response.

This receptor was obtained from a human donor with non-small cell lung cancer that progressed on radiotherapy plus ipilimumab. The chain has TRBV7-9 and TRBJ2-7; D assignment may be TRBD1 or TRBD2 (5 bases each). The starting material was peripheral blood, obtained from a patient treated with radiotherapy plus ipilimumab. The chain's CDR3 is CASSLTGGNEQYF. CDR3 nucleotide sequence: TGTGCCAGCAGCTTAACTGGGGGTAACGAGCAGTACTTC.